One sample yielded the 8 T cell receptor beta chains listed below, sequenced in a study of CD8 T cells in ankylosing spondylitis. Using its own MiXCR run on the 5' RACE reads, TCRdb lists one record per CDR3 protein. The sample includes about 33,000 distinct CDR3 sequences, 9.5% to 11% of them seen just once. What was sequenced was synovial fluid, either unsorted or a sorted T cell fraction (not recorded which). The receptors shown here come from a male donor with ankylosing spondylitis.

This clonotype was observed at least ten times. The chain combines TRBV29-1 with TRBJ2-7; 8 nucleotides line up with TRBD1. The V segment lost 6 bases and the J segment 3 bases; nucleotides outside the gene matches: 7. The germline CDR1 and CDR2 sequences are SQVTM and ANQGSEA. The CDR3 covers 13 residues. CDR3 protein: CSVTGTGVYEQYF. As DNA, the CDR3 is TGCAGCGTGACCGGGACAGGCGTCTACGAGCAGTACTTC.

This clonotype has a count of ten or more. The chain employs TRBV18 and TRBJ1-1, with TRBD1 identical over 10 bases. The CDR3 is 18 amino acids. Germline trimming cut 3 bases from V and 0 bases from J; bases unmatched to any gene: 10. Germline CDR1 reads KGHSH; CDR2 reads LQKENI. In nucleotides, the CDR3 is TGTGCCAGCTCACCCCTGAGGGACAGGGGCACCTTGAACACTGAAGCTTTCTTT. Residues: CASSPLRDRGTLNTEAFF.

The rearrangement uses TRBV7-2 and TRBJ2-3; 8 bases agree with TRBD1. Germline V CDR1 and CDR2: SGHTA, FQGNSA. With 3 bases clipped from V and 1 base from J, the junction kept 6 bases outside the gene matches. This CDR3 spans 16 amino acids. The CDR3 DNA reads TGTGCCAGCAGCTTTTCCGGGACAGGAGGCACAGATACGCAGTATTTT. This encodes CASSFSGTGGTDTQYF.

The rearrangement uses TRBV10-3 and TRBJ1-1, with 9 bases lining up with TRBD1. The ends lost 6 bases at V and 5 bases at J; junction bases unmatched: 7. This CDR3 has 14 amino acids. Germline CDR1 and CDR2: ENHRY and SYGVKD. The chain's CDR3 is CAIRGGQGLTEAFF. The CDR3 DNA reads TGTGCCATCAGAGGAGGACAGGGGCTAACTGAAGCTTTCTTT.

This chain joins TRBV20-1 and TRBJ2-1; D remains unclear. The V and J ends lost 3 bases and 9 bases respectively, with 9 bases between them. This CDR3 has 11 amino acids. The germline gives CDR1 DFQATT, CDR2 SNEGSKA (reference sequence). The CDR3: CSASPETEQFF. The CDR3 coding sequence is TGCAGTGCTAGCCCAGAAACTGAGCAGTTCTTC.

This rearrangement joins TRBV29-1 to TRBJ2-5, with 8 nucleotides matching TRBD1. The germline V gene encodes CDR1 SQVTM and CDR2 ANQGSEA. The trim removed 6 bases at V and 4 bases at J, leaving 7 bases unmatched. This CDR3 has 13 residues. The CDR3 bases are TGCAGCGTGGACAGGGTTGGGGGAGAGACCCAGTACTTC. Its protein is CSVDRVGGETQYF.

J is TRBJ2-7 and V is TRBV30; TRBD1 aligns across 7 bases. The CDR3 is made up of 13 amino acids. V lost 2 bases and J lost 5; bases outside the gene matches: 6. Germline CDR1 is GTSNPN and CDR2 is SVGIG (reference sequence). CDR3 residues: CAWSYTGVNEQYF. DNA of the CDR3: TGTGCCTGGAGTTACACAGGGGTTAACGAGCAGTACTTC.

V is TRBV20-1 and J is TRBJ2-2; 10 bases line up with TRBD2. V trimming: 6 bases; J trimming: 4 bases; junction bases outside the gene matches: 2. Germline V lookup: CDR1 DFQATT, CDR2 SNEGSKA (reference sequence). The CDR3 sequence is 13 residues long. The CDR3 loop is CSALAGTTGELFF. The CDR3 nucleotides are TGCAGTGCACTAGCGGGAACCACCGGGGAGCTGTTTTTT.